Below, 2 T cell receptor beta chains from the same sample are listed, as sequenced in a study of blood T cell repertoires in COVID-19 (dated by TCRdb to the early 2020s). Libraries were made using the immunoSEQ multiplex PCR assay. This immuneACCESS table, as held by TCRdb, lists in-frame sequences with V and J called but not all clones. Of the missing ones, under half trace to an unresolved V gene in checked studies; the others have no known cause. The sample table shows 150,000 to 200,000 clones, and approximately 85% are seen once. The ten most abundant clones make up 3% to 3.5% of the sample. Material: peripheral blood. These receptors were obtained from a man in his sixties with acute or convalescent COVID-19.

The CDR3 spells CASSPGTSSTDTQYF. In nucleotides, the CDR3 is TGTGCCAGCTCACCCGGGACTAGCAGCACAGATACGCAGTATTTT. The chain carries TRBV18 and TRBJ2-3; TRBD2 matches at 9 bases. The CDR3 runs to 15 residues. CDR1 is KGHSH and CDR2 is LQKENI in the germline V gene. V was clipped by 3 bases and J by 0 bases; unmatched bases: 1.

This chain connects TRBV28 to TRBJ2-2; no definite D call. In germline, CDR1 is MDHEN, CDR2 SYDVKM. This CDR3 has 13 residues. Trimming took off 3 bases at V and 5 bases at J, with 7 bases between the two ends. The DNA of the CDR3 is TGTGCCAGCAGTTTTCGTAGTACCGGGGAGCTGTTTTTT. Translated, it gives CASSFRSTGELFF.